This TCR beta chain appears in the sequencing data of a study of blood T cell repertoires in COVID-19. Overall study context: Researchers got acute and convalescent COVID-19 samples from the United States, Italy and Spain. PBMCs, B-cell-depleted T cells, or T cells were the source of the cDNA or gDNA that made up the material.

Per the original methods: Amplification with reference gene primers provided the estimates of nucleated cell counts. Profiled with immunoSEQ multiplex PCR; TCRdb holds only in-frame clones, not every one. For V, J and clone size, that table is used; D and trimming come from the DNA. The data contain 45,000 to 55,000 clones, about 87% of them singletons. Germline assignment: CDR1 LGHDT and CDR2 YNNKEL (reference sequence). The junction had 3 bases not matched to a gene; V was cut back by 6 bases and J by 2 bases. The CDR3 is 14 amino acids. The clonotype originates from a human donor in a cohort sampled during active COVID-19. Input material: peripheral blood. The rearrangement links TRBV3-1 (or the pseudogene TRBV3-2) to TRBJ1-3; 8 bases are a match to TRBD1. The CDR3 region is CASRGTGTGNTIYF. As DNA, the CDR3 is TGTGCCAGCAGAGGGACAGGTACTGGAAACACCATATATTTT.